The rows below give T cell receptor beta chains drawn from one sample of a study of identical twins. One entry per CDR3 protein, called by TCRdb with MiXCR from the 5' RACE reads. The table includes some 600,000 distinct CDR3 sequences, roughly 7.2% detected once. This sample was also put to use in a study of yellow fever vaccine responses in identical twins.

Sequencing was done on a sample of PBMCs. These receptors originate from a woman aged 18-29 years in good health. CDR3s include the opening cysteine and the closing phenylalanine or tryptophan. D genes are given only for firm matches. Clone size is stated in some rows and not others, as once, few, many or a class when expanded.

D	size	J	V	CDR3	DNA
TRBD1	many	TRBJ2-3	TRBV9	CASRPTGTGDFDTQYF	TGTGCCAGCAGGCCCACCGGGACAGGGGACTTTGATACGCAGTATTTT
-	few	TRBJ1-1	TRBV10-2	CASSEWGGNTEAFF	TGCGCCAGCAGTGAGTGGGGAGGGAACACTGAAGCTTTCTTT
TRBD1	-	TRBJ2-7	TRBV7-2	CASSVNRGYSYEQYF	TGTGCCAGCAGCGTGAACAGGGGGTACTCCTACGAGCAGTACTTC
-	few	TRBJ1-5	TRBV12-3/TRBV12-4	CASLRSGGNQPQHF	TGTGCCAGTTTGAGGAGTGGGGGCAATCAGCCCCAGCATTTT
TRBD1	-	TRBJ1-5	TRBV6-4	CASRETGGGNQPQHF	TGTGCCAGCAGAGAAACAGGGGGCGGCAATCAGCCCCAGCATTTT
-	few	TRBJ1-5	TRBV28	CASSLGLLGRGQPQHF	TGTGCCAGCAGTTTGGGTCTCTTAGGTCGCGGTCAGCCCCAGCATTTT
TRBD1	many	TRBJ1-2	TRBV12-3/TRBV12-4	CASSIHRGNNYGYTF	TGTGCCAGCTCAATCCACAGGGGGAACAACTATGGCTACACCTTC
-	many	TRBJ2-5	TRBV7-9	CASKRLSQETQYF	TGTGCCAGCAAAAGACTCAGCCAAGAGACCCAGTACTTC
-	few	TRBJ2-6	TRBV4-1	CASSPSPGSGANVLTF	TGCGCCAGCAGCCCCTCACCCGGCTCTGGGGCCAACGTCCTGACTTTC
TRBD1	-	TRBJ2-7	TRBV4-2	CASSQESGGSYEQYF	TGTGCCAGCAGCCAAGAGTCAGGGGGCTCCTACGAGCAGTACTTC
-	few	TRBJ1-3	TRBV28	CASSSNWRSSGNTIYF	TGTGCCAGCAGTTCCAATTGGAGGAGCTCTGGAAACACCATATATTTT
-	many	TRBJ1-6	TRBV10-3	CAISSGTNSPLHF	TGTGCCATCAGCTCCGGGACAAATTCACCCCTCCACTTT
-	few	TRBJ2-1	TRBV18	CASSPLSAYNEQFF	TGTGCCAGCTCACCACTCTCGGCCTACAATGAGCAGTTCTTC
-	-	TRBJ1-1	TRBV3-1	CASSQDGPSTEAFF	TGTGCCAGCAGCCAAGATGGTCCGAGTACTGAAGCTTTCTTT
-	few	TRBJ1-1	TRBV18	CASSGLGDGNTEAFF	TGTGCCAGCTCCGGATTAGGGGACGGGAACACTGAAGCTTTCTTT
TRBD1	few	TRBJ2-1	TRBV5-1	CASTRDSYEQFF	TGCGCCAGCACACGGGACAGCTATGAGCAGTTCTTC
-	few	TRBJ2-2	TRBV15	CATSRMSSTGELFF	TGTGCCACCAGCAGAATGTCAAGTACCGGGGAGCTGTTTTTT
TRBD1	many	TRBJ1-1	TRBV15	CATIFLAAQGEDTEAFF	TGTGCCACCATTTTTCTTGCAGCCCAGGGGGAGGACACTGAAGCTTTCTTT
-	-	TRBJ1-1	TRBV5-6	CASTRSVAHTEAFF	TGTGCCAGCACCCGCAGTGTTGCCCACACTGAAGCTTTCTTT
-	many	TRBJ2-1	TRBV29-1	CSVEGEAGSYNEQFF	TGCAGCGTTGAAGGGGAGGCGGGGTCCTACAATGAGCAGTTCTTC
TRBD1	many	TRBJ1-1	TRBV20-1	CSALNRGLLTEAFF	TGCAGTGCCCTGAACAGGGGGCTTCTCACTGAAGCTTTCTTT
TRBD2	few	TRBJ2-3	TRBV13	CASSSAGDGTDTQYF	TGTGCCAGCAGCTCAGCGGGAGACGGCACAGATACGCAGTATTTT
-	many	TRBJ2-5	TRBV24-1	CATSDLRETQYF	TGTGCCACCAGTGACCTCCGAGAGACCCAGTACTTC
-	many	TRBJ2-5	TRBV12-3/TRBV12-4	CASSFRSGVQETQYF	TGTGCCAGCAGTTTTCGGTCGGGGGTACAAGAGACCCAGTACTTC
-	many	TRBJ2-2	TRBV25-1	CASRGYQNTGELFF	TGTGCCAGCAGGGGCTACCAGAACACCGGGGAGCTGTTTTTT
-	-	TRBJ2-7	TRBV9	CASSVGPIYEQYF	TGTGCCAGCAGCGTTGGACCTATTTACGAGCAGTACTTC
-	few	TRBJ1-1	TRBV5-6	CASNPSRPGGAPGMNTEAFF	TGTGCCAGCAACCCTTCCCGCCCGGGGGGGGCGCCGGGGATGAACACTGAAGCTTTCTTT
TRBD2	many	TRBJ2-1	TRBV4-2	CASSQPLAGGINEQFF	TGTGCCAGCAGCCAACCCCTAGCGGGAGGTATCAATGAGCAGTTCTTC
-	many	TRBJ2-3	TRBV24-1	CATSDFRQATDTQYF	TGTGCCACCAGTGATTTTCGACAGGCCACAGATACGCAGTATTTT
-	many	TRBJ2-2	TRBV4-1	CASSPGSVNTGELFF	TGCGCCAGCAGCCCCGGAAGTGTGAACACCGGGGAGCTGTTTTTT
TRBD2	-	TRBJ2-5	TRBV20-1	CSAQDQRGTRYQETQYF	TGCAGTGCTCAGGACCAGCGGGGCACCCGGTACCAAGAGACCCAGTACTTC
-	-	TRBJ2-3	TRBV5-5	CASSYLGGDTQYF	TGTGCCAGCAGCTATCTAGGCGGGGATACGCAGTATTTT
-	few	TRBJ2-7	TRBV5-5	CASSLREFFYEQYF	TGTGCCAGCAGCTTGCGGGAGTTTTTCTACGAGCAGTACTTC
-	few	TRBJ2-7	TRBV10-3	CAISVGELEQYF	TGTGCCATCAGTGTAGGGGAACTCGAGCAGTACTTC
-	-	TRBJ1-4	TRBV6-1	CASRSIPVFGEKLFF	TGTGCCAGCAGATCGATCCCCGTTTTTGGGGAAAAACTGTTTTTT
TRBD2	-	TRBJ2-1	TRBV7-3	CASSLTLPTSGRALNREQFF	TGTGCCAGCAGCTTAACGCTCCCCACTAGCGGGAGGGCCCTCAATCGTGAGCAGTTCTTC
-	-	TRBJ2-1	TRBV20-1	CSASPAESSYNEQFF	TGCAGTGCCAGTCCGGCGGAAAGCTCCTACAATGAGCAGTTCTTC
TRBD2	few	TRBJ2-2	TRBV7-3	CASSSDPGLAGTSPTGELFF	TGTGCCAGCAGCTCCGACCCGGGACTAGCGGGAACCTCGCCCACCGGGGAGCTGTTTTTT
TRBD2	-	TRBJ2-1	TRBV9	CASSVKRTSGGACEQFF	TGTGCCAGCAGCGTAAAGAGGACTAGCGGGGGGGCATGTGAGCAGTTCTTC
TRBD2	many	TRBJ2-5	TRBV27	CASSPLAGEDQETQYF	TGTGCCAGCAGTCCCCTAGCGGGAGAGGACCAAGAGACCCAGTACTTC